This T cell receptor (beta chain) was sequenced during a study of shared T cell receptors in the human thymus (dated by TCRdb to about 2021). Concerning the study at large: The study examined how self-reactive, shared T-cell receptor alpha chains are generated in the human thymus.

As to this clone: This receptor's antigen is unknown. No base quality information exists; no much larger clone differs at one position.

The library relied on the immunoSEQ multiplex PCR assay. Sourced from immuneACCESS, this table was stored by TCRdb with only in-frame sequences that have V and J called. A share of the clones is absent; for the studies checked, an unresolved V gene accounts for under half, and the remainder has no known explanation. The sample table lists some 640,000 clones, 87% of them with a count of one. The top ten constitute over 0.008% of the sample. Clipping removes 10 bases from V and 7 bases from J, with 14 as the unmatched junction base count. For CDR1 and CDR2, the germline V gene lists MNHEY and SVGAGI. There are 15 amino acids in the CDR3, from cysteine to phenylalanine inclusive. Only the CDR3 DNA stays, 45 bases, in frame from base 1. These data were also filed under a second study, of human thymus T cells. The second study reports: Immunologically healthy infants undergoing open corrective cardiac surgery for congenital heart defects in Finland were used as donors. Thymus tissue was collected as surgical resects that were removed during corrective cardiac surgery. Both the thymic and the peripheral blood repertoires appeared to show biased V and J gene segment usage. The related research reported highly overlapping thymic TCR repertoires among unrelated individuals. The study characterized TCR alpha and beta repertoires from under 10 infant thymus samples and four related peripheral blood samples. The infant donors were roughly 7 to 244 days old, and the cohort included over 5 males and two females. After being mechanically released from the tissue, thymocytes were kept at -70 degrees C in pellets of about 9-32 million cells. A QIAsymphony instrument was used to extract genomic DNA from the frozen cell pellets. Using the immunoSEQ multiplex PCR assay, the TCRB and TCRAD loci were amplified from a standardized quantity of quality-controlled genomic DNA. Amplicons spanned the V(D)J region at a length sufficient to cover the CDR3 and identify V and J genes. Amplicon sequencing was performed on an Illumina platform through the commercial immunoSEQ service. Corrections for primer bias and sequencing errors followed previously described methods, while TCRAD and TCRB definitions were based on the IMGT database. immunoSEQ Analyzer 3.0 and VDJTools were used for repertoire analysis, which covered basic statistics, V/J segment usage, diversity estimates, rarefaction and pairwise overlap. Diversity was estimated using the Chao1, ChaoE, Efron-Thisted, Shannon and inverse Simpson indices, and was also estimated on datasets down-sampled to the size of the smallest sample. For repertoire overlap, CDR3 nucleotide sequence, V gene and J gene had to match strictly, and clustering was done by Jaccard-based multidimensional scaling. Thymus samples yielded on average around 850,000 unique TCRB clonotypes, compared with 80,000 to 85,000 from blood samples.

The sequencing input was thymocytes. The TCR originated in a boy younger than two with a congenital heart defect. Donor details come from another sample of the same person, matched by shared clones. The chain joins TRBV6-5 to TRBJ1-4, and TRBD1 aligns with 8 junction nucleotides. The CDR3 sequence is CATKNPGQGVEKLFF. The nucleotides are TGTGCCACCAAGAACCCTGGACAGGGTGTTGAAAAACTGTTTTTT.